This T cell receptor (beta chain) was captured by sequencing in a study of blood T cell repertoires in COVID-19 (dated by TCRdb to 2020 to 2022). Broadly, across the study: Samples covering the acute and convalescent phases of COVID-19 were provided by collaborators in the United States, Italy and Spain. The prospective study material was composed of cDNA or gDNA derived from T cells, B-cell-depleted T cells, or PBMCs. The dataset comprised deeply sampled blood TCRbeta repertoires from subjects exposed to, actively infected with, or recovered from COVID-19. A freely available public database, intended as a resource for researchers studying the immune response to SARS-CoV-2, is where the repertoires were released. Samples were obtained from the ongoing ImmuneRACE study (first 160 participants) and from some 1,300 subjects provided by 6 global collaborators. Nearly every sample came with metadata listing a de-identified subject ID, COVID-19 status, age in years and sex. HLA class I and class II types, where available, came from metadata supplied by the sample provider rather than from assay-based typing. Results and caveats for the whole study, not just this receptor: The amount of clinical and demographic metadata varied by source and participant and was provided uncurated.

Enrolling through a virtual design, the prospective study's participants ranged in age from roughly 18 to 89 years and lived across 24 United States geographic areas. To assign participants to cohorts, the prospective study relied on clinical history that participants themselves reported in a screening survey and a study questionnaire. In the prospective study, mobile phlebotomists collected whole blood, serum and a nasopharyngeal or oropharyngeal swab from each participant. Participants in the prospective study had the option to provide additional blood draws and questionnaires over a 2-month period. Prospective study blood samples were shipped either frozen or at room temperature before DNA extraction. TCRbeta CDR3 regions were amplified from genomic DNA by means of the immunoSEQ Assay, a bias-controlled multiplex PCR. For the original study's pipeline: The number of nucleated cells in each sample was estimated by amplification of reference gene primers within the assay. Sequence reads were collapsed and filtered to measure the absolute abundance of every unique TCRbeta CDR3 rearrangement. Productive Simpson clonality was computed per sample as the square root of Simpson's diversity index over productive rearrangements. What TCRdb holds here is the immuneACCESS table cut down to in-frame rearrangements. Part of the clones is not present; checked against another copy, under half of the missing clones reflect an unresolved V gene, and the others are unexplained. That table gives V, J and clone size, and the DNA gave D and trimming. The sample yields roughly 190,000 clones; around 82% were counted once. Of the sample, less than 5.5% is held by the ten largest clones.

The germline V gene (reference sequence) specifies LNHDA as CDR1 and SQIVND as CDR2. The V end gives up 6 bases and the J end 5 bases, leaving 3 bases in the junction not matched to a gene. Counted from cysteine to phenylalanine, this CDR3 has 15 amino acids. The sequence is cut down to CDR3 DNA, 45 bases in frame from base 1. As to this clone: What antigen it recognizes has not been identified. Base qualities were left out, and no much larger clone turns up one base away.

The clonotype was recovered from a woman aged 55-70 years with acute COVID-19. Rearrangement joined TRBV19 to TRBJ2-2, and 13 bases in between align with TRBD2. Sequenced sample: PBMCs or T cells enriched from blood (not recorded which). The CDR3 in this case is CASRSGLAGTGELFF. The DNA reads as follows: TGTGCCAGTAGATCGGGACTAGCGGGGACCGGGGAGCTGTTTTTT.